This T cell receptor (beta chain) was found in a study of T cell responses to AZD1222 COVID-19 vaccine. Study outcomes and limitations: Nearly half of spike-specific TCRs reportedly target unmutated variant regions. It was only after the peak T cell response that any repertoires were sampled. Seropositive AZD1222 recipients at baseline numbered only 6 or 7. Donors, mostly white British, included more females; clonal diversity was possibly underestimated.

Comments on this clone: Its specificity is not known.

The V gene's germline CDR1 is SGHRS and CDR2 YFSETQ. This CDR3 is 14 amino acids long. V shed 0 bases and J shed 0 bases, with 7 bases lying between them. Profiled with immunoSEQ multiplex PCR; TCRdb holds only in-frame clones, not every one. The repertoire has 130,000 to 150,000 clones, around 84% of them found once; the top ten carry about 4.9%. The sample was peripheral blood, taken 28 days after the second AZD1222 dose. The rearrangement links TRBV5-1 to TRBJ2-7; D remains unclear. The sequence came from an adult who received the AZD1222 COVID-19 vaccine. The CDR3 region has the DNA TGCGCCAGCAGCTTGGACGACAACTCCTACGAGCAGTACTTC. Translating gives CASSLDDNSYEQYF.